The text below deals with one T cell receptor gamma chain. It lacks a known antigen. Base quality data are lacking; no much larger clone is found one base away. RNA was isolated using the RNeasy mini kit, and reverse transcription was performed with Superscript III. To generate the CDR3 amplicons, a multiplex PCR was run using pooled V-gene forward primers together with a constant-region reverse primer that carried Illumina adaptor overhangs. Amplicons were gel-purified, then indexed with Nextera index primers over about 8 extra PCR cycles and purified with AMPure XP beads. Sequencing of libraries was performed on an Illumina MiSeq using paired-end 250 bp reads, dual indexing and a roughly 19% PhiX spike-in. Turning to the authors' computational methods: Reads were quality checked with FastQC, and TRG read pairs were merged with ea-utils fastq-join. Sequences were annotated with IMGT/HighV-QUEST, keeping only productive sequences with unambiguous V-gene assignment; clonotypes were defined by identical CDR3 sequence. Downstream analysis used VDJtools 1.1.1, tcR 2.2.3, Treemap and vegan Shannon diversity in R 3.4.4. Public reads were reanalyzed in TCRdb with CATT, and rows carrying the same DNA were merged afterwards. TCRdb assigned the V and J calls; the authors' analysis was not used. For this sample there are approximately 8,700 gamma-chain clones; 56% appear just once. Of the sample, 1.2% to 1.5% falls within the top ten clones.

This entry is derived from a study of Vδ1+ human thymocytes listed by TCRdb under 2018. Regarding the complete study: The study characterised mRNA-level TRG and TRD CDR3 repertoires of highly purified Vdelta1+ thymocytes from young children as a data resource. Validation of the multiplex-based CDR3 amplicon strategy against 5'RACE-based CDR3 amplicon generation methods had been performed previously.

Results the study describes overall, beyond this receptor: The thymic TRG and TRD repertoires appeared highly polyclonal, with Gaussian CDR3 length distributions, in contrast to the oligoclonal repertoires of peripheral blood. The use of highly purified populations and single-cell validation was advised by the authors, since misinterpretation of bulk repertoire data could be caused by unexpected Vdelta2 sequences. Because no clustering by age or sex was observed, donors were not stratified by these variables in the analyses. Despite high sort purity, approximately 20% of thymic TRD sequences were Vdelta2 (and few Vdelta3), unlike peripheral blood Vdelta1+ controls. Donors shared many TRG clonotypes (up to roughly 6.9x10^3), but TRD repertoires were essentially private, with at most 120 shared.

V ends up 3 bases short and J 7 bases short, with an unmatched junction base count of 9. From the cysteine up to the phenylalanine, the CDR3 has a length of 13 residues. Only the CDR3 part of the read is kept: 39 bases, read in frame from the first base. The germline V gene yields VENAVY for CDR1 and YDSYNSRV for CDR2. Thymic samples were depleted of alphabeta T cells, then CD3+ TCRVdelta1+ TCRVdelta2- thymocytes were FACS-sorted. The purity of the sorted Vdelta1+ thymocytes was between 98% and 99.6%. The thymic specimens were obtained from fewer than ten paediatric patients who were undergoing corrective cardiac surgery and ranged in age from roughly 5 days to 15 months. Thymic tissue was dispersed, and mononuclear cells were isolated on a Histopaque-1077 density gradient. The staining antibodies were anti-TCRVdelta1 clone TS8.2, anti-TCRVdelta2 clone B6, anti-CD3 clone HIT3a and anti-TCRalphabeta clone IP26.

The chain couples TRGV8 to TRGJ1 or TRGJ2. This TCR was sampled from a girl less than two years old who had congenital heart surgery. Input material: Vdelta1+ gamma-delta thymocytes from the thymus. The intended sense of this specimen's cell subset or site label: FACS-sorted CD3+ TCRalphabeta- TCRVdelta1+ TCRVdelta2- thymocytes. The DNA is TGTGCCACCTGGGATCCTGCCTCGTATAAGAAACTCTTT. Its translation is CATWDPASYKKLF.